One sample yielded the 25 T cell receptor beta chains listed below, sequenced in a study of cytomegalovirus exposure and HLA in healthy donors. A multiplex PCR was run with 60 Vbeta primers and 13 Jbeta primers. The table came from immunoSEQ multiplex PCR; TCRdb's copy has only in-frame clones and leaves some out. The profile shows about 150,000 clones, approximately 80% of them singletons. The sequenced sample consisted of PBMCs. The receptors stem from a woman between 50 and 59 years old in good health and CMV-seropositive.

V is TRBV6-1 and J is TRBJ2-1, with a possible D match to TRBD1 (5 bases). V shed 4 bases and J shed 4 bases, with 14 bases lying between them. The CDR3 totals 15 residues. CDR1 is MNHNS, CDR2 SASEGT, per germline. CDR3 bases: TGTGCCAGCAGTGCGGCACCCGGACAATACAATGAGCAGTTCTTC. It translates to CASSAAPGQYNEQFF.

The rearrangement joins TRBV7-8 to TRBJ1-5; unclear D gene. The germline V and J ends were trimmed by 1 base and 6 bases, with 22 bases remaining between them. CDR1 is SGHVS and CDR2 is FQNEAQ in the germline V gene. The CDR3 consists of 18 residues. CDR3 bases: TGTGCCAGCAGCTTAGATAGAGGGATTGAGACCCCGGGTCAGCCCCAGCATTTT. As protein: CASSLDRGIETPGQPQHF.

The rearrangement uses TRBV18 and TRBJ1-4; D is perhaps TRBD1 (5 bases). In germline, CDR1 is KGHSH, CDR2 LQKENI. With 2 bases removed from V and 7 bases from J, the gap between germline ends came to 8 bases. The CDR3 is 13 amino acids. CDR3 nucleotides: TGTGCCAGCTCACCAACTCAGGGTGAAAAACTGTTTTTT. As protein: CASSPTQGEKLFF. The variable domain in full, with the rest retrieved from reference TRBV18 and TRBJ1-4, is NAGVMQNPRHLVRRRGQEARLRCSPMKGHSHVYWYRQLPEEGLKFMVYLQKENIIDESGMPKERFSAEFPKEGPSILRIQQVVRGDSAAYFCASSPTQGEKLFFGSGTQLSVL.

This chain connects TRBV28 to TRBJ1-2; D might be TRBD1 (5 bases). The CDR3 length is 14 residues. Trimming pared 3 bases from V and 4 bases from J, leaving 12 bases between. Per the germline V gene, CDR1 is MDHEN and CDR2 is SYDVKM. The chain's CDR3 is CASSLVGEGYGYTF. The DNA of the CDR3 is TGTGCCAGCAGTTTGGTGGGGGAGGGCTATGGCTACACCTTC.

The CDR3: CASSDYPGVTDTQYF. Here the CDR3 DNA reads TGCGCCAGCAGTGACTACCCAGGGGTCACAGATACGCAGTATTTT. The V gene is TRBV10-1, the J gene TRBJ2-3, with a possible D match to TRBD1 (6 bases). Trimming pared 3 bases from V and 2 bases from J, leaving 12 bases between. The CDR3 has 15 residues. CDR1 and CDR2 (germline): WNHNN, SYGVQD (reference sequence).

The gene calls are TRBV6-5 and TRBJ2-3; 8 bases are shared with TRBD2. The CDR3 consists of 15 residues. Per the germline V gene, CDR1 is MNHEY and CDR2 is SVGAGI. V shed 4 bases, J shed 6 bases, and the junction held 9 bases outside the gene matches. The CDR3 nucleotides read TGTGCCAGCAGTTCATCCGGGACTAGAAAGGATACGCAGTATTTT. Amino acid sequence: CASSSSGTRKDTQYF.

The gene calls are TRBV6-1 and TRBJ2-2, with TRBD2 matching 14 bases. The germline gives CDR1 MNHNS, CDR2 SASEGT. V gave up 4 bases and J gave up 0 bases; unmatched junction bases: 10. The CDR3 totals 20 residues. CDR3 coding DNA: TGTGCCAGCAGTGTTAGGCTCGGGACTAGCGGGGGCACGAACACCGGGGAGCTGTTTTTT. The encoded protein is CASSVRLGTSGGTNTGELFF.

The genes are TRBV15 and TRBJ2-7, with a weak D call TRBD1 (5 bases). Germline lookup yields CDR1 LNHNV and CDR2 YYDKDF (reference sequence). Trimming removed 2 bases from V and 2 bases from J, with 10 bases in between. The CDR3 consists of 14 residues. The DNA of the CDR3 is TGTGCCACCAGCAGAAACAGGTTCCCCTACGAGCAGTACTTC. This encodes CATSRNRFPYEQYF.

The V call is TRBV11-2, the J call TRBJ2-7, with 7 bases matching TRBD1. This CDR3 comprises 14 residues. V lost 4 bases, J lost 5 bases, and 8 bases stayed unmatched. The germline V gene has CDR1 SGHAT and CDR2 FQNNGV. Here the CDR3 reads CASSSTGYYDEQYF. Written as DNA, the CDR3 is TGTGCCAGCAGCTCGACAGGGTATTACGACGAGCAGTACTTC.

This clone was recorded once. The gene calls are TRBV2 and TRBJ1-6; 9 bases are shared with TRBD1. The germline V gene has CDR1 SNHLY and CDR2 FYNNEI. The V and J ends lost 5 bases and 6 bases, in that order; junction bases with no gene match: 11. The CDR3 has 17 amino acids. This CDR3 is CASSRDRATSTNSPLHF. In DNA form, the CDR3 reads TGTGCCAGCAGTCGGGACAGGGCGACCTCCACTAATTCACCCCTCCACTTT. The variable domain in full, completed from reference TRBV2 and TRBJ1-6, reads EPEVTQTPSHQVTQMGQEVILRCVPISNHLYFYWYRQILGQKVEFLVSFYNNEISEKSEIFDDQFSVERPDGSNFTLKIRSTKLEDSAMYFCASSRDRATSTNSPLHFGNGTRLTVT.

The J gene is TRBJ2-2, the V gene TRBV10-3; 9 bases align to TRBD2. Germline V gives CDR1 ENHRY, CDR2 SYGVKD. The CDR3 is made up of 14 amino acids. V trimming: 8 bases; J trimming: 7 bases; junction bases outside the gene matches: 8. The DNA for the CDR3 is TGTGCCATCGGAGGCGGGGGGGCGGTCGGGGAGCTGTTTTTT. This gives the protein CAIGGGGAVGELFF.

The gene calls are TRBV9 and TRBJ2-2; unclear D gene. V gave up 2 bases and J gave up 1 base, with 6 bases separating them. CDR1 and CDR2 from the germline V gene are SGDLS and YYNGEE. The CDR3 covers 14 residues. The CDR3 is CASSVRQNTGELFF. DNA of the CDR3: TGTGCCAGCAGCGTCCGACAGAACACCGGGGAGCTGTTTTTT. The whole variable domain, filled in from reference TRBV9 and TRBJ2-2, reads DSGVTQTPKHLITATGQRVTLRCSPRSGDLSVYWYQQSLDQGLQFLIQYYNGEERAKGNILERFSAQQFPDLHSELNLSSLELGDSALYFCASSVRQNTGELFFGEGSRLTVL.

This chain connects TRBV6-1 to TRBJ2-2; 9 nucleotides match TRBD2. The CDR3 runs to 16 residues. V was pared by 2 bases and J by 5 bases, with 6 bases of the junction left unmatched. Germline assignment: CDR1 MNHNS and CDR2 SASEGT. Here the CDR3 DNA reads TGTGCCAGCAGTGAAAAAGCGGGGGGCCGTACCGGGGAGCTGTTTTTT. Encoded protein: CASSEKAGGRTGELFF.

The CDR3 spells CASSQIQGLPYNSPLHF. The CDR3 region has the DNA TGTGCCAGCAGCCAAATCCAGGGACTGCCGTATAATTCACCCCTCCACTTT. The rearrangement joins TRBV4-2 to TRBJ1-6; possible D gene TRBD1, 5 bases. This CDR3 has 17 amino acids. CDR1 LGHNA and CDR2 YNFKEQ come from the germline V gene. Trimming removed 2 bases at V and 4 bases at J, with 15 bases between.

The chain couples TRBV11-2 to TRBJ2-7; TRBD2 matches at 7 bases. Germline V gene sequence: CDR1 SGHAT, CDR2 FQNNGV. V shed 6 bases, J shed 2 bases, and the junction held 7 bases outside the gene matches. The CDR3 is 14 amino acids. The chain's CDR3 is CASSTQRGAYEQYF. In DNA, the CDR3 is TGTGCCAGCAGTACCCAGCGGGGCGCCTACGAGCAGTACTTC.

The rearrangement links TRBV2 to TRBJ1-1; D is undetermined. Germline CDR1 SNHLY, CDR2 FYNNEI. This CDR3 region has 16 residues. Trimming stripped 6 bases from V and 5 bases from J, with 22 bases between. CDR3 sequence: CASSPGGFTVRTEAFF. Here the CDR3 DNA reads TGTGCCAGCAGCCCAGGTGGGTTTACGGTTCGGACTGAAGCTTTCTTT.

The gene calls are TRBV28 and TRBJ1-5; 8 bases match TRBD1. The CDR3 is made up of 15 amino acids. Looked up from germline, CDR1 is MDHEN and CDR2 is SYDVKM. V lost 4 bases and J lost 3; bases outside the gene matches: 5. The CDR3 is CASSSGTGFNQPQHF. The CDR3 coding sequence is TGTGCCAGCAGTTCCGGGACAGGCTTCAATCAGCCCCAGCATTTT.

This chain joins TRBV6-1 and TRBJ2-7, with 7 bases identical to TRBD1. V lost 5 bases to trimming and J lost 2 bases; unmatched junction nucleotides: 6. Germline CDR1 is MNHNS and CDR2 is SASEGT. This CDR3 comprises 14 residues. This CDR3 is CASSQDRAPYEQYF. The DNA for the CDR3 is TGTGCCAGCAGTCAAGACAGGGCTCCCTACGAGCAGTACTTC.

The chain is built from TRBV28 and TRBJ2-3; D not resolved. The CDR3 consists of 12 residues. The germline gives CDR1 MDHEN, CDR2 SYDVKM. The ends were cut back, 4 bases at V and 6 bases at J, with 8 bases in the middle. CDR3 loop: CASSSPVDTQYF. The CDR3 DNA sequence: TGTGCCAGCAGTTCCCCCGTCGATACGCAGTATTTT.

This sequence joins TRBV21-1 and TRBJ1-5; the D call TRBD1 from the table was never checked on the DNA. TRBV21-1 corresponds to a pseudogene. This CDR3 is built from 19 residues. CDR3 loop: CASSKVLPIGQNKNQPQHF. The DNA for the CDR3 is TGTGCCAGCAGCAAAGTTCTACCTATAGGACAAAATAAAAATCAGCCCCAGCATTTT.

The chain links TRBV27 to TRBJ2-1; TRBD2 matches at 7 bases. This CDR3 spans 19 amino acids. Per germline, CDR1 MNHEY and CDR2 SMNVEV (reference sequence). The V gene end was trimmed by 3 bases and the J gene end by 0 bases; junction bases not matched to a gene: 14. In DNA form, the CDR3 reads TGTGCCAGCAGTTTTTTCGCTAGCGGACCCATTAGCTCCTACAATGAGCAGTTCTTC. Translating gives CASSFFASGPISSYNEQFF.

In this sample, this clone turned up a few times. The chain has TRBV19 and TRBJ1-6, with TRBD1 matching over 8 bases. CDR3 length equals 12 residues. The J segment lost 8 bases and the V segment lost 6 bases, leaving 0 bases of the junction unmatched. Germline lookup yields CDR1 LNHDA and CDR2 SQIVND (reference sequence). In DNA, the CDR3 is TGTGCCAGTAGCAGGGGGCATTCACCCCTCCACTTT. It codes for CASSRGHSPLHF.

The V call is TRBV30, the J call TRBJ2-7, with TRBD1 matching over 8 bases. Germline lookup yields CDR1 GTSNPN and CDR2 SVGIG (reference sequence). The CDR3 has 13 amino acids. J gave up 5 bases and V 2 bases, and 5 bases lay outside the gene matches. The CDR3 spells CAWSPGGRNEQYF. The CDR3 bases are TGTGCCTGGAGTCCAGGGGGCAGGAACGAGCAGTACTTC.

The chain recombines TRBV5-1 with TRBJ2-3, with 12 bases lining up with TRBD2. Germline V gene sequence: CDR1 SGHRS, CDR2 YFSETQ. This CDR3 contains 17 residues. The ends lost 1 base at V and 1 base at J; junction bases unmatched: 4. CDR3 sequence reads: CASSLSRLAGGTDTQYF. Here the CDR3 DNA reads TGCGCCAGCAGCTTGTCCCGACTAGCGGGGGGCACAGATACGCAGTATTTT.

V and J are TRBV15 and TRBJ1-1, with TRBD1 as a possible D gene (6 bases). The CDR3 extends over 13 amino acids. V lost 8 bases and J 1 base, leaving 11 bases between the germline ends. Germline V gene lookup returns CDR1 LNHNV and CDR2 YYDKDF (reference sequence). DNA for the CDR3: TGTGCCACCTTAAGACAGGAGAACACTGAAGCTTTCTTT. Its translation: CATLRQENTEAFF. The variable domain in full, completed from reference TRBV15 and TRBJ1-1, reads DAMVIQNPRYQVTQFGKPVTLSCSQTLNHNVMYWYQQKSSQAPKLLFHYYDKDFNNEADTPDNFQSRRPNTSFCFLDIRSPGLGDTAMYLCATLRQENTEAFFGQGTRLTVV.